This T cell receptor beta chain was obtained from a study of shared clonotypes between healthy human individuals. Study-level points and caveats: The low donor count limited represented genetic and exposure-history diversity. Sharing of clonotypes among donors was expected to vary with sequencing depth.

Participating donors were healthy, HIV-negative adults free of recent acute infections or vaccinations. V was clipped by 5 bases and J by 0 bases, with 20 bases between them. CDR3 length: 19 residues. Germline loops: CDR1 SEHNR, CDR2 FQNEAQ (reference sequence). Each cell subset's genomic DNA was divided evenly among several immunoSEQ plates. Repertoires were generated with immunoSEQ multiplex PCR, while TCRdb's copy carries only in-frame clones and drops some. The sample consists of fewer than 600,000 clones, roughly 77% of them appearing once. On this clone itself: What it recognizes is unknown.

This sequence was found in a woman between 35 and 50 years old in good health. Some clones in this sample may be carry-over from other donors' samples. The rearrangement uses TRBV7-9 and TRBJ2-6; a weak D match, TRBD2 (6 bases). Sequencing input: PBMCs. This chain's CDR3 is CASSRRGAKTSSGANVLTF. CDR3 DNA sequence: TGTGCCAGCAGCAGACGCGGGGCGAAAACTAGCTCTGGGGCCAACGTCCTGACTTTC.